This T cell receptor (beta chain) was identified in a study of HIV-infected children after antiretroviral therapy interruption. Study-level background: Continuous-treatment samples came from weeks 0, 48 and 150.

This clonotype has ten or more counts. RNA-based 3' RACE libraries used unique molecular identifiers. From the 3' RACE reads, TCRdb called clonotypes with MiXCR, one entry per CDR3 protein. This table has approximately 4,000 distinct CDR3 sequences, approximately 5% appearing once. The treatment here: PENTA 11 planned treatment interruption arm or continuous ART arm. The sequence derives from a pool of human donors with HIV. The sequences come from CD45RO+ CD8+ T cells from PBMCs, pooled from several time points, collected from a donor given antiretroviral therapy, either interrupted or continuous. Subset indicated: memory CD8+ CD45RO+ CD45RA- T cells.

CDR3 coding DNA: TGTGCCAGCAGCCAAGATGCGGTGATTGGCAATCAGCCCCAGCATTTT. Translated, it gives CASSQDAVIGNQPQHF. The chain uses TRBV3-1 and TRBJ1-5; no firm D call. CDR1 is LGHDT, CDR2 YNNKEL, per germline (reference sequence). CDR3 length: 16 amino acids. Trimming removed 0 bases at V and 2 bases at J, with 11 bases between.